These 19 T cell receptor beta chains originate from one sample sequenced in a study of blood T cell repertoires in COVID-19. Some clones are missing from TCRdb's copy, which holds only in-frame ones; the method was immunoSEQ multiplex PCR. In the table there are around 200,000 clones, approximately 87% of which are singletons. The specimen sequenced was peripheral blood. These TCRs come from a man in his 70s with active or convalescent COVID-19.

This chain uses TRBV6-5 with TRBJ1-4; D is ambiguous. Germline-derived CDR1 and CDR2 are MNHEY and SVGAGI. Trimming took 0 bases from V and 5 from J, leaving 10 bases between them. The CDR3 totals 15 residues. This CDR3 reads CASSYSSTVNEKLFF. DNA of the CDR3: TGTGCCAGCAGTTACTCGAGTACGGTCAATGAAAAACTGTTTTTT.

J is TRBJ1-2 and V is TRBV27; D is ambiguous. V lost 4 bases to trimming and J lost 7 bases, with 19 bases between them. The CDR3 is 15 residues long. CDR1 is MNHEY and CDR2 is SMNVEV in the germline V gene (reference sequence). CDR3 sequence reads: CASSSDAGFIGGYTF. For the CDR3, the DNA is TGTGCCAGCAGTTCAGACGCGGGGTTCATCGGTGGCTACACCTTC.

The CDR3 DNA reads TGTGCCAGCAGTAGGACCGGGACAGGACAAGAGACCCAGTACTTC. Translated, it gives CASSRTGTGQETQYF. The rearrangement joins TRBV27 to TRBJ2-5, with 8 bases identical to TRBD1. Germline values: CDR1 MNHEY, CDR2 SMNVEV (reference sequence). The trim removed 5 bases at V and 2 bases at J, leaving 7 bases unmatched. This CDR3 region has 15 residues.

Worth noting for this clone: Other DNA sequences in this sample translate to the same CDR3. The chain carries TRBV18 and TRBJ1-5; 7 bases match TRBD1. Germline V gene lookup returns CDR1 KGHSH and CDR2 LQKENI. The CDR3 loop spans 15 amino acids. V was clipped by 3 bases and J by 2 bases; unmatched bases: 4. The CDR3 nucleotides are TGTGCCAGCTCACCTTTCGGACAGGGCAATCAGCCCCAGCATTTT. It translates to CASSPFGQGNQPQHF.

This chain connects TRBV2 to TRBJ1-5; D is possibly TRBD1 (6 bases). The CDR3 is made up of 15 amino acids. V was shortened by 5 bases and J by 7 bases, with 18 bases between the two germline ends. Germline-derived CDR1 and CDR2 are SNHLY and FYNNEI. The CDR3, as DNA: TGTGCCAGCAGTCCCCGAGGGGGGGGACGGCAGCCCCAGCATTTT. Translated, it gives CASSPRGGGRQPQHF.

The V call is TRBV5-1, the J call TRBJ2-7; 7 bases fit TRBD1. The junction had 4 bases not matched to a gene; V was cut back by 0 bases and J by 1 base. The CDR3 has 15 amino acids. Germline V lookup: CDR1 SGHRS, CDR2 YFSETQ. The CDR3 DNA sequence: TGCGCCAGCAGCTTGGCCACAGGGGTGTCCTACGAGCAGTACTTC. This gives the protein CASSLATGVSYEQYF.

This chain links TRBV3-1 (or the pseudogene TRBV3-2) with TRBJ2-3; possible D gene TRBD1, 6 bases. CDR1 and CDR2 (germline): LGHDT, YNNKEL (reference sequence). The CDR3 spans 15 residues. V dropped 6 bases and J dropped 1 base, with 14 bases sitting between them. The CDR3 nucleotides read TGTGCCAGCAGGCCAACGAGGACAGGCACAGATACGCAGTATTTT. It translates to CASRPTRTGTDTQYF.

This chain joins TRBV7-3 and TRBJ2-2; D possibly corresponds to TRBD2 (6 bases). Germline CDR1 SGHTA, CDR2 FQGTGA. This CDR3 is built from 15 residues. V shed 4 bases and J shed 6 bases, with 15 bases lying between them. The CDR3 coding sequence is TGTGCCAGCAGCTGGGGGGTTGGTATGGCCGGGGAGCTGTTTTTT. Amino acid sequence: CASSWGVGMAGELFF.

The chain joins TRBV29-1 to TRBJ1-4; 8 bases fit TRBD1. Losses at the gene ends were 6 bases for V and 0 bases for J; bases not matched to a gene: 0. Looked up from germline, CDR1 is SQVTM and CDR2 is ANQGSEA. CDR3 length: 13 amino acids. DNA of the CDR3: TGCAGCGTGACAGGGGCAACTAATGAAAAACTGTTTTTT. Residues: CSVTGATNEKLFF.

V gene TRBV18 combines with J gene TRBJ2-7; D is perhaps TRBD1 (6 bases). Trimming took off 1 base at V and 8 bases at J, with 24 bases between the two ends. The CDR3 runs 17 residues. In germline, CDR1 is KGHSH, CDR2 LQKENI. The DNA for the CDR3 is TGTGCCAGCTCACCACGATCTACAGGGCCCGCCCTGGGGCAGCAGTACTTC. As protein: CASSPRSTGPALGQQYF. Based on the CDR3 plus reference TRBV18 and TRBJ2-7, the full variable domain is NAGVMQNPRHLVRRRGQEARLRCSPMKGHSHVYWYRQLPEEGLKFMVYLQKENIIDESGMPKERFSAEFPKEGPSILRIQQVVRGDSAAYFCASSPRSTGPALGQQYFGPGTRLTVT.

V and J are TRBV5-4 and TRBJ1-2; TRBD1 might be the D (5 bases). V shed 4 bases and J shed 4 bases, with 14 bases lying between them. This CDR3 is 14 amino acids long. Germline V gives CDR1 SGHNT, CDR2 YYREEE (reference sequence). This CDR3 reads CASSHSTGFYGYTF. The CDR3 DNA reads TGTGCCAGCAGCCACTCCACAGGCTTCTATGGCTACACCTTC. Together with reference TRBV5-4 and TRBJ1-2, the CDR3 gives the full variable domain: ETGVTQSPTHLIKTRGQQVTLRCSSQSGHNTVSWYQQALGQGPQFIFQYYREEENGRGNFPPRFSGLQFPNYSSELNVNALELDDSALYLCASSHSTGFYGYTFGSGTRLTVV.

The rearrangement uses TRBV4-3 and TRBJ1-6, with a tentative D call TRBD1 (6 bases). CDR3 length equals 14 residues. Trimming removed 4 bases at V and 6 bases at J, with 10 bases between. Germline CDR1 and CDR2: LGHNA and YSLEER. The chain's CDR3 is CASSPGQRNSPLHF. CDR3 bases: TGCGCCAGCAGCCCCGGACAGCGTAATTCACCCCTCCACTTT.

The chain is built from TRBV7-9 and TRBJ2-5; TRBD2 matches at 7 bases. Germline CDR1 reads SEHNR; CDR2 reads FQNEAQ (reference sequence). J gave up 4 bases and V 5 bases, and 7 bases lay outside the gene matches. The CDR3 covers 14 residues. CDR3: CASSPGGGLETQYF. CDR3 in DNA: TGTGCCAGCAGCCCTGGGGGGGGTTTAGAGACCCAGTACTTC.

This CDR3 is CASRVGPTGELFF. CDR3 DNA sequence: TGCGCCAGCAGGGTGGGGCCCACCGGGGAGCTGTTTTTT. The chain is built from TRBV5-1 and TRBJ2-2; tentative D call: TRBD1 (5 bases). V lost 5 bases and J 4 bases, leaving 9 bases between the germline ends. CDR3 size: 13 residues. Germline CDR1 SGHRS, CDR2 YFSETQ.

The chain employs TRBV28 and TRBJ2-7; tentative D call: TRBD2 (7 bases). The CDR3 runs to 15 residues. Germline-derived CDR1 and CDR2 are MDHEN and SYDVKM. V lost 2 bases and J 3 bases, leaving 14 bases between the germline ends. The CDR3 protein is CASSLGGGRNYEQYF. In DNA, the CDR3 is TGTGCCAGCAGTTTAGGGGGGGGCCGCAACTACGAGCAGTACTTC.

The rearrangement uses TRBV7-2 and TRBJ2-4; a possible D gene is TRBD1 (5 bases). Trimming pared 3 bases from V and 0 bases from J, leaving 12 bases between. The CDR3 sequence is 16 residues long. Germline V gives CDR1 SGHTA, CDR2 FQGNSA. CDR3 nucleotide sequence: TGTGCCAGCAGCTTGTTGGACAACTTAGCCAAAAACATTCAGTACTTC. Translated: CASSLLDNLAKNIQYF.

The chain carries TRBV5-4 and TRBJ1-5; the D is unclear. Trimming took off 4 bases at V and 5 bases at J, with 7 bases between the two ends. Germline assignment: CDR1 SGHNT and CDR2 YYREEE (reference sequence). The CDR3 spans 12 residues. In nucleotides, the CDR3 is TGTGCCAGCAGCGCCCCGGATCAGCCCCAGCATTTT. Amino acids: CASSAPDQPQHF.

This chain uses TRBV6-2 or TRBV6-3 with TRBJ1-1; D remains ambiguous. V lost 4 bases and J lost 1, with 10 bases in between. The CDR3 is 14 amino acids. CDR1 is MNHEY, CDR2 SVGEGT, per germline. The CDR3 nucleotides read TGTGCCAGCAGTTTCGACAACGCGAACACTGAAGCTTTCTTT. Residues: CASSFDNANTEAFF.

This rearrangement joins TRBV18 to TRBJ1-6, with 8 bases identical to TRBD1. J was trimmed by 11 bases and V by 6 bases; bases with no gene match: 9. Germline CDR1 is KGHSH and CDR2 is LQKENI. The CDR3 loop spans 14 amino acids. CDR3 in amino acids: CASSWTGQRAPLHF. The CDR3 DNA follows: TGTGCCAGCTCCTGGACAGGGCAACGGGCACCCCTCCACTTT.